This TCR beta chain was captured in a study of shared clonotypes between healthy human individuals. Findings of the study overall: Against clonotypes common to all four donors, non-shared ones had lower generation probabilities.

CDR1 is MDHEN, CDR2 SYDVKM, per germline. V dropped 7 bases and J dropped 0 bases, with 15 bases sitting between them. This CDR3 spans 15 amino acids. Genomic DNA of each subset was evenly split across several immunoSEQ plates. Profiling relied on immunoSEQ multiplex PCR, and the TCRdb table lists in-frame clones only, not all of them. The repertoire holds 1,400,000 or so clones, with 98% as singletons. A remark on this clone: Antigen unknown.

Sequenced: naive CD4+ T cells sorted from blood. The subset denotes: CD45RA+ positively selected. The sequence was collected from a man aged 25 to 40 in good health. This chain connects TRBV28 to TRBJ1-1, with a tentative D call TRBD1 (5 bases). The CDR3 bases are TGTGCCAGCACCCCGGTCGGGGGGATGAACACTGAAGCTTTCTTT. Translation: CASTPVGGMNTEAFF.